The 15 T cell receptor beta chains presented below share a single source sample, sequenced in a study of OX40 agonist ivuxolimab in advanced cancers. Only in-frame clones appear in the TCRdb table, and some are missing; sequencing was by immunoSEQ multiplex PCR. The sample includes 75,000 to 100,000 clones, roughly nine tenths of them seen just once. The specimen was CD4+ or CD8+ T cells sorted from blood, collected in a trial of the OX40 agonist ivuxolimab. The origin of the receptors is an adult with an advanced solid tumor such as melanoma, head and neck, liver or kidney cancer.

Notes on this clone: A junction end diverges from the germline sequence, so it may reflect a read error. The rearrangement joins TRBV7-7 to TRBJ2-2, with D perhaps assigned TRBD1 or TRBD2 (6 bases each). The germline CDR1 and CDR2 sequences are SSHAT and FNYEAQ (reference sequence). The CDR3 loop spans 14 amino acids. The CDR3 spells CASSRRGGTGELFF. The CDR3 DNA reads as TGTGCTAGCAGCCGCAGGGGAGGAACCGGGGAGCTGTTTTTT.

The rearrangement links TRBV7-3 to TRBJ2-1, with 12 nucleotides matching TRBD2. CDR1 SGHTA and CDR2 FQGTGA come from the germline V gene. The V gene end was trimmed by 1 base and the J gene end by 9 bases; junction bases not matched to a gene: 7. The CDR3 is made up of 16 amino acids. The CDR3 spells CASSLRWTSGVAEQFF. The DNA for the CDR3 is TGTGCCAGCAGCTTAAGGTGGACTAGCGGGGTAGCTGAGCAGTTCTTC.

The chain has TRBV4-1 and TRBJ1-6; D not certain. The V end was cut by 2 bases, the J end by 7 bases, with 9 bases between. The CDR3 consists of 14 residues. Germline values: CDR1 MGHRA, CDR2 YSYEKL. CDR3 amino acids: CASSQIAQNSPLHF. The CDR3 DNA sequence: TGCGCCAGCAGCCAAATAGCGCAGAATTCACCCCTCCACTTT.

The chain couples TRBV5-4 to TRBJ1-2; perhaps TRBD1 as D (6 bases). This CDR3 is 14 amino acids long. Germline loops: CDR1 SGHNT, CDR2 YYREEE (reference sequence). Trimming took 1 base from V and 4 from J, leaving 11 bases between them. The CDR3 spells CASSLRGGGYGYTF. The CDR3 DNA sequence: TGTGCCAGCAGCTTGAGGGGGGGCGGCTATGGCTACACCTTC.

The rearrangement joins TRBV30 to TRBJ2-5; D is unclear. The CDR3 length is 14 residues. In germline, CDR1 is GTSNPN, CDR2 SVGIG (reference sequence). Trimming removed 6 bases from V and 4 bases from J, with 18 bases in between. The CDR3 DNA reads TGTGCCTGCACCTTGTCAAGGGTTTCAGAGACCCAGTACTTC. Translating gives CACTLSRVSETQYF.

The chain combines TRBV9 with TRBJ2-5; 7 bases map to TRBD1. The CDR3 is 16 amino acids. CDR1 is SGDLS and CDR2 is YYNGEE in the germline V gene. Trimming removed 3 bases from V and 3 bases from J; junction bases left unmatched: 11. CDR3 in amino acids: CASSGGTAGGKETQYF. CDR3 DNA sequence: TGTGCCAGCAGCGGAGGGACAGCCGGCGGTAAAGAGACCCAGTACTTC.

The CDR3 DNA reads TGTGCCAGCAGTGGCAGGGGGCGAGGCGAGACCCAGTACTTC. Its protein is CASSGRGRGETQYF. The chain has TRBV25-1 and TRBJ2-5, with TRBD1 matching over 8 bases. Per the germline V gene, CDR1 is MGHDK and CDR2 is SYGVNS. The CDR3 is 14 amino acids. V trimming: 4 bases; J trimming: 5 bases; junction bases outside the gene matches: 6.

This clone was recorded only once. The gene calls are TRBV11-3 and TRBJ1-2; TRBD1 matches 7 bases. With 5 bases clipped from V and 2 bases from J, the junction kept 11 bases outside the gene matches. CDR1 is SGHNT and CDR2 is YENEEA in the germline V gene. CDR3 length equals 16 residues. The CDR3 here is CASSPGVAGGNYGYTF. The CDR3 nucleotides are TGTGCCAGCAGCCCAGGGGTCGCAGGGGGAAACTATGGCTACACCTTC.

This clone was observed a single time. The V and J genes are TRBV11-3 and TRBJ2-1; 12 bases align to TRBD2. The V segment lost 5 bases and the J segment 5 bases; nucleotides outside the gene matches: 4. Germline assignment: CDR1 SGHNT and CDR2 YENEEA. The CDR3 is made up of 15 amino acids. The CDR3 here is CASSPRLAGDNEQFF. The CDR3 DNA sequence: TGTGCCAGCAGCCCCAGACTAGCGGGAGACAATGAGCAGTTCTTC.

This chain links TRBV5-6 with TRBJ2-7, with D possibly being TRBD1 or TRBD2 (5 bases each). Germline loops: CDR1 SGHDT, CDR2 YYEEEE. Trimming left V 2 bases short and J 3 bases short, with 9 bases between. The CDR3 is made up of 13 amino acids. CDR3 sequence: CASSFGTDYEQYF. CDR3 in DNA: TGTGCCAGCAGCTTTGGGACGGACTACGAGCAGTACTTC.

In regard to this clone: At one boundary the junction diverges from the germline segment, which might be a read error. This rearrangement joins TRBV6-1 to TRBJ1-2; no firm D call. Germline CDR1 reads MNHNS; CDR2 reads SASEGT. CDR3 length equals 15 residues. DNA of the CDR3: TGTGCCAGCAGTGAACGTCCGGACGATGACTATAGCTACACCTTC. Translating gives CASSERPDDDYSYTF.

This chain joins TRBV27 and TRBJ1-5; 9 bases align to TRBD1. The CDR3 is made up of 15 amino acids. The V gene's germline CDR1 is MNHEY and CDR2 SMNVEV (reference sequence). V lost 2 bases and J lost 5; bases outside the gene matches: 4. The CDR3 nucleotides are TGTGCCAGCAGTTTAAGGGGACAGGGTCATCAGCCCCAGCATTTT. The encoded protein is CASSLRGQGHQPQHF.

The V and J genes are TRBV6-6 and TRBJ1-1; D gene ambiguous. CDR3 size: 13 residues. V was trimmed by 4 bases and J by 1 base, leaving 7 bases between them. The germline CDR1 and CDR2 sequences are MNHNY and SVGAGI (reference sequence). This chain's CDR3 is CASSFTPNTEAFF. The CDR3 DNA reads as TGTGCCAGCAGTTTCACCCCGAACACTGAAGCTTTCTTT.

The genes are TRBV4-1 and TRBJ2-5; TRBD2 matches 9 bases. Germline V lookup: CDR1 MGHRA, CDR2 YSYEKL. The CDR3 runs 15 residues. The V gene end was trimmed by 3 bases and the J gene end by 3 bases; junction bases not matched to a gene: 5. The CDR3 bases are TGCGCCAGCAGCCAGAATCCTAGCGGGAAAGAGACCCAGTACTTC. It encodes CASSQNPSGKETQYF.

The gene calls are TRBV7-2 and TRBJ2-3; 8 bases line up with TRBD2. The CDR3 runs to 15 residues. Germline lookup yields CDR1 SGHTA and CDR2 FQGNSA. V trimming: 5 bases; J trimming: 3 bases; junction bases outside the gene matches: 7. The CDR3 coding sequence is TGTGCCAGCAGCCCAAGAGGCGGGGGGACAGATACGCAGTATTTT. As protein: CASSPRGGGTDTQYF.